These 9 T cell receptor beta chains came from one sample sequenced in a study of CD4 and CD8 cells across lung adenocarcinoma regions. MiXCR, run by TCRdb on the PCR reads, gives a single entry per CDR3 protein. The data show about 25,000 distinct CDR3 sequences, 53% seen once. The material sequenced was CD8+ T cells from the center of a lung tumor. The receptor source for this set is a male donor with lung adenocarcinoma. The CD4 and CD8 labels of this study may be unreliable.

This clonotype showed up just a few times. A clone one base away is much larger, so this may be a read error. The gene calls are TRBV6-1 and TRBJ2-1, with D possibly being TRBD1 (6 bases). V lost 2 bases to trimming and J lost 15 bases, with 23 bases between them. Germline V gene sequence: CDR1 MNHNS, CDR2 SASEGT. The CDR3 is 15 amino acids. Written as DNA, the CDR3 is TGTGCCAGCAGTGAACGGACTCGCGGAGAGGGGGATCCGTTCTTC. Its protein product is CASSERTRGEGDPFF.

In its sample, this clonotype ranks as medium-sized (0.01 to 0.1%). The chain has TRBV6-1 and TRBJ2-1; 10 nucleotides align to TRBD1. The J call could be wrong; TRBJ2-7 is a better fit for the DNA end. The CDR3 contains 15 residues. CDR1 and CDR2 (germline): MNHNS, SASEGT. Here the CDR3 reads CASRPSGQGSHEQYF. The DNA for the CDR3 is TGTGCCAGCAGACCCTCGGGACAGGGGTCCCACGAGCAGTACTTC.

The rearrangement uses TRBV6-1 and TRBJ2-5; 8 bases map to TRBD2. The CDR3 runs 15 residues. The V segment lost 7 bases and the J segment 0 bases; nucleotides outside the gene matches: 7. Germline assignment: CDR1 MNHNS and CDR2 SASEGT. CDR3 sequence: CASNALGLDQETQYF. The DNA for the CDR3 is TGTGCCAGCAACGCACTGGGACTAGACCAAGAGACCCAGTACTTC.

Remarks on this clonotype: The junction departs from the called germline gene at one end, perhaps through a read error. The gene calls are TRBV6-1 and TRBJ1-5; 11 bases line up with TRBD1. Germline CDR1 MNHNS, CDR2 SASEGT. The CDR3 is 16 residues long. The chain's CDR3 is CASEDRGLASNQPHHF. In DNA, the CDR3 is TGTGCCAGCGAGGACAGGGGGCTGGCGAGCAATCAGCCCCACCATTTT.

This chain joins TRBV6-1 and TRBJ2-1; 11 bases are a match to TRBD2. The CDR3 spans 16 residues. After removal of 8 bases from V and 8 bases from J, the junction contained 14 bases not matched to a gene. Looked up from germline, CDR1 is MNHNS and CDR2 is SASEGT. The CDR3 is CASRTIAGGRKDEQFF. The CDR3 nucleotides are TGTGCCAGCCGAACGATAGCGGGAGGGCGAAAGGATGAGCAGTTCTTC.

This chain uses TRBV6-1 with TRBJ2-1, with 9 bases fitting TRBD2. From germline, CDR1 is MNHNS and CDR2 SASEGT. The CDR3 extends over 14 amino acids. V lost 6 bases and J lost 3; bases outside the gene matches: 3. The CDR3 DNA sequence: TGTGCCAGCAGCCCGACTAGCGGCTACAATGAGCAGTTCTTC. This translates into CASSPTSGYNEQFF.

Only a few counts were recorded for this clonotype. The chain recombines TRBV6-4 with TRBJ2-1; D is undetermined. Germline-derived CDR1 and CDR2 are MRHNA and SNTAGT. Trimming removed 2 bases at V and 5 bases at J, with 7 bases between. The CDR3 covers 13 residues. Written as DNA, the CDR3 is TGTGCCAGCAGTGACGGGCCTAACAATGAGCAGTTCTTC. Its translation is CASSDGPNNEQFF.

This chain joins TRBV10-1 and TRBJ2-5; 7 positions agree with TRBD2. The germline CDR1 and CDR2 sequences are WNHNN and SYGVQD (reference sequence). CDR3 length: 18 residues. Trimming cost V 2 bases and J 3 bases; bases outside gene matches: 15. DNA of the CDR3: TGCGCCAGCAGTGAGGCGGGGCGGGGGTGGTTTGCCAAAGAGACCCAGTACTTC. It encodes CASSEAGRGWFAKETQYF.

This clonotype was counted a few times. V usage is TRBV6-1 and J usage is TRBJ2-6; possibly TRBD1 for D (6 bases). The V end lost 6 bases, the J end lost 1 base, and 10 bases lay between the germline ends. Germline V gene sequence: CDR1 MNHNS, CDR2 SASEGT. The CDR3 runs 15 residues. DNA for the CDR3: TGTGCCAGCAGCATACAGGGTTCTGGGGCCAACGTCCTGACTTTC. This sequence encodes CASSIQGSGANVLTF.